Shown below are 17 T cell receptor beta chains from a single sample sequenced in a study of beta chain features in type 1 diabetes. Study-level results: Among all four CD4+ subsets, Type 1 diabetes patients had TCRB CDR3s that were moderately but significantly shorter.

Expressed TCRB transcripts were sequenced because the isolated RNA had all been reverse transcribed beforehand. Produced via immunoSEQ multiplex PCR; TCRdb's table is partial and in-frame only. The sample holds tens of thousands of clones, around half seen once. The antigens for these receptors are not known. Source material: Tregs from blood. The origin of the receptors is a woman in her thirties or forties with type 1 diabetes.

The J gene is TRBJ1-5, the V gene TRBV27; TRBD1 matches 7 bases. This CDR3 has 18 residues. The junction had 17 bases not matched to a gene; V was cut back by 2 bases and J by 7 bases. Looked up from germline, CDR1 is MNHEY and CDR2 is SMNVEV (reference sequence). CDR3: CASSLTSRGSTLGQPQHF. In DNA form, the CDR3 reads TGTGCCAGCAGTTTAACGTCCAGGGGGTCCACCCTGGGCCAGCCCCAGCATTTT.

The chain joins TRBV9 to TRBJ1-6, with TRBD1 matching over 9 bases. CDR3 length: 15 residues. Trimming at V came to 4 bases and at J to 10 bases, leaving 9 bases not matched to a gene. Per the germline V gene, CDR1 is SGDLS and CDR2 is YYNGEE. CDR3 in DNA: TGTGCCAGCAGCTCCGGGGGGACAGGGCAATCACCCCTCCACTTT. It encodes CASSSGGTGQSPLHF. The full variable domain, completed using reference TRBV9 and TRBJ1-6, is DSGVTQTPKHLITATGQRVTLRCSPRSGDLSVYWYQQSLDQGLQFLIQYYNGEERAKGNILERFSAQQFPDLHSELNLSSLELGDSALYFCASSSGGTGQSPLHFGNGTRLTVT.

This clone was seen a handful of times. V and J are TRBV2 and TRBJ1-1; D might be TRBD1 (5 bases). The CDR3 runs 15 residues. Between the trimmed V and J ends, which lost 2 bases and 7 bases, there was a span of 17 bases. Germline V gene data show CDR1 as SNHLY and CDR2 as FYNNEI. The CDR3 here is CASSELGTGTREAFF. The CDR3 DNA follows: TGTGCCAGCAGTGAATTGGGGACTGGGACGCGTGAAGCTTTCTTT.

V is TRBV7-6 and J is TRBJ1-1; D is unresolved. This CDR3 spans 13 amino acids. The V end was cut by 2 bases, the J end by 1 base, with 5 bases between. Per the germline V gene, CDR1 is SGHVS and CDR2 is FNYEAQ. The CDR3 sequence: CASSLTRNTEAFF. The DNA of the CDR3 is TGTGCCAGCAGCTTAACGAGGAACACTGAAGCTTTCTTT. Variable domain in full (rest from reference TRBV7-6 and TRBJ1-1): GAGVSQSPRYKVTKRGQDVALRCDPISGHVSLYWYRQALGQGPEFLTYFNYEAQQDKSGLPNDRFSAERPEGSISTLTIQRTEQRDSAMYRCASSLTRNTEAFFGQGTRLTVV.

The chain has TRBV28 and TRBJ1-2; D is uncertain. V lost 6 bases and J lost 5, with 7 bases in between. Germline V lookup: CDR1 MDHEN, CDR2 SYDVKM. The CDR3 length is 11 residues. This CDR3 reads CASRAEYGYTF. The CDR3 DNA follows: TGTGCCAGCAGGGCAGAATATGGCTACACCTTC.

This clone was observed a handful of times. This chain connects TRBV7-2 to TRBJ2-4; D call uncertain. The CDR3 contains 15 residues. The germline V and J ends were trimmed by 1 base and 0 bases, with 7 bases remaining between them. Germline values: CDR1 SGHTA, CDR2 FQGNSA. The CDR3 sequence is CASSLGVVAKNIQYF. Written as DNA, the CDR3 is TGTGCCAGCAGCTTAGGCGTGGTAGCCAAAAACATTCAGTACTTC.

This clone turned up a few times. The J gene is TRBJ1-2, the V gene TRBV28, with TRBD1 matching 8 bases. V was clipped by 3 bases and J by 5 bases; unmatched bases: 5. The CDR3 extends over 14 amino acids. The germline CDR1 and CDR2 sequences are MDHEN and SYDVKM. CDR3 in DNA: TGTGCCAGCAGTTTGGCAGGGGGCGCTTATGGCTACACCTTC. Translation: CASSLAGGAYGYTF.

The rearrangement joins TRBV6-6 to TRBJ1-1; unclear D gene. The ends were cut back, 2 bases at V and 3 bases at J, with 4 bases in the middle. The CDR3 totals 12 residues. The germline V gene encodes CDR1 MNHNY and CDR2 SVGAGI (reference sequence). The CDR3 DNA follows: TGTGCCAGCAGTTACGCGGACACTGAAGCTTTCTTT. Its protein product is CASSYADTEAFF.

This chain uses TRBV7-2 with TRBJ2-7; 7 nucleotides line up with TRBD1. The CDR3 totals 15 residues. The V segment lost 1 base and the J segment 3 bases; nucleotides outside the gene matches: 6. Germline V lookup: CDR1 SGHTA, CDR2 FQGNSA. The CDR3 spells CASSLVPRDSYEQYF. The CDR3 DNA reads as TGTGCCAGCAGCTTAGTGCCCCGGGACAGCTACGAGCAGTACTTC.

The rearrangement links TRBV18 to TRBJ1-6, with 7 bases aligning to TRBD1. CDR1 KGHSH and CDR2 LQKENI come from the germline V gene. Unmatched junction bases numbered 14, after V lost 4 bases and J lost 8 bases. This CDR3 comprises 17 residues. CDR3 in DNA: TGTGCCAGCTCACTTTTCAAACAGGGGAGTATTCATTCACCCCTCCACTTT. Protein product: CASSLFKQGSIHSPLHF.

This chain uses TRBV28 with TRBJ1-2; 10 bases align to TRBD1. Looked up from germline, CDR1 is MDHEN and CDR2 is SYDVKM. Germline trimming cut 5 bases from V and 5 bases from J; bases unmatched to any gene: 14. The CDR3 runs 17 residues. CDR3 DNA: TGTGCCAGCAGTCCCCCGGGACAGGGGACCCTCGGGTATGGCTACACCTTC. Translated: CASSPPGQGTLGYGYTF.

The V and J genes are TRBV4-2 and TRBJ2-7; 7 bases map to TRBD2. Germline values: CDR1 LGHNA, CDR2 YNFKEQ. The J segment lost 4 bases and the V segment lost 4 bases, leaving 1 base of the junction unmatched. The CDR3 totals 12 residues. CDR3 protein: CASSPGGYEQYF. The CDR3 region has the DNA TGTGCCAGCAGCCCCGGGGGGTACGAGCAGTACTTC.

The CDR3 spells CASSVGGTGDGNEQFF. CDR3 in DNA: TGTGCCAGCAGCGTAGGAGGGACAGGGGATGGGAATGAGCAGTTCTTC. J is TRBJ2-1 and V is TRBV9, with 10 bases matching TRBD1. Germline V CDR1 and CDR2: SGDLS, YYNGEE. V shed 0 bases and J 7 bases; nucleotides not matched to a gene: 7. The CDR3 loop spans 16 amino acids.

The chain is built from TRBV4-3 and TRBJ2-1; TRBD2 matches at 10 bases. In germline, CDR1 is LGHNA, CDR2 YSLEER. The V segment lost 2 bases and the J segment 9 bases; nucleotides outside the gene matches: 7. This CDR3 is 15 amino acids long. CDR3 bases: TGCGCCAGCAGCCAACTAGCGGGAGTTAGGGGTGAGCAGTTCTTC. Translation gives CASSQLAGVRGEQFF.

V is TRBV28 and J is TRBJ1-1; possibly TRBD1 for D (5 bases). Trimming removed 2 bases at V and 3 bases at J, with 7 bases between. Germline assignment: CDR1 MDHEN and CDR2 SYDVKM. The CDR3 runs 13 residues. The CDR3 sequence: CASSLRGYTEAFF. DNA of the CDR3: TGTGCCAGCAGTTTACGGGGGTACACTGAAGCTTTCTTT.

The V call is TRBV29-1, the J call TRBJ1-1; 9 bases line up with TRBD1. The V gene's germline CDR1 is SQVTM and CDR2 ANQGSEA. The V segment lost 7 bases and the J segment 4 bases; nucleotides outside the gene matches: 10. This CDR3 has 14 amino acids. The CDR3 reads CSAALMTGGTEAFF. CDR3 bases: TGCAGCGCCGCTCTAATGACAGGGGGCACTGAAGCTTTCTTT.

V and J are TRBV28 and TRBJ2-2, with 7 positions matching TRBD1. V shed 8 bases and J 2 bases; nucleotides not matched to a gene: 5. The CDR3 extends over 14 amino acids. Per the germline V gene, CDR1 is MDHEN and CDR2 is SYDVKM. The CDR3 spells CASRTGGNTGELFF. The DNA of the CDR3 is TGTGCCAGCCGGACAGGTGGAAACACCGGGGAGCTGTTTTTT.